This TCR beta chain is drawn from a study of T cell responses to AZD1222 COVID-19 vaccine. About the study: Second-dose timings of about 4 or about 12 weeks were pooled. The study, taken as a whole, reports: Recipients of AZD1222 seropositive at baseline numbered only 5 or 6. Females made up more of the donors, who were largely white British, and clonal diversity may have come out too low. The span of vaccine-associated CD4 TCRs extended across spike, with dominance at 160-218 and 743-854.

Sequenced by immunoSEQ multiplex PCR; TCRdb stores in-frame clones only, minus some. The sample has about 110,000 clones; about 95% are singletons. With respect to this clone: Antigen: not known.

Trimming left V 0 bases short and J 5 bases short, with 7 bases between. Germline lookup yields CDR1 KGHSH and CDR2 LQKENI. This CDR3 has 14 amino acids. Sequences were derived from peripheral blood, sampled on day 0 of AZD1222 vaccination. The receptor was derived from an adult in good health. The genes are TRBV18 and TRBJ2-2, with unresolved D. The CDR3 loop is CASSPPIRTGELFF. CDR3 nucleotide sequence: TGTGCCAGCTCACCACCTATCCGGACCGGGGAGCTGTTTTTT.